These T cell receptor beta chains were read from a single sample in a study of T cells in Graves' hyperthyroidism and ophthalmopathy. TCRdb re-derived calls from the multiplex PCR reads in MiXCR, one entry per CDR3 protein. The sample yields 550,000 to 600,000 distinct CDR3 sequences, about 43% seen once. Material for sequencing was peripheral blood or thyroid tissue (not recorded which). The source of these receptors is an adult woman with Graves' disease, either hyperthyroidism or ophthalmopathy (not recorded which). CDR3s include the opening cysteine and the closing phenylalanine or tryptophan. D genes are given only for firm matches. Part of the rows lack a size; the others show once, few, many or a class for expanded clones.

V | size | D | CDR3
TRBV10-3 | many | NA | CAISGRGIFYEQYF
TRBV20-1 | many | NA | CSARDSHFYEQYF
TRBV20-1 | few | TRBD2 | CSASPGLGEQYF
TRBV6-6 | NA | NA | CASGRLTGGMAEAFF
TRBV20-1 | many | NA | CSASPGMNTEAFF
TRBV5-1 | many | NA | CASSLVGRNTEAFF
TRBV2 | NA | NA | CASSRGLLQETQYF
TRBV5-8 | many | NA | CASSFHGRKTQYF
TRBV4-1 | NA | NA | CASSRYDSGAGELFF
TRBV29-1 | NA | NA | CSVVRRGQETQYF
TRBV5-1 | many | NA | CASSLVQGPNGYTF
TRBV7-9 | many | NA | CASREPLGTGELFF
TRBV7-9 | NA | TRBD1 | CVSSSTGGKPLHF
TRBV11-1 | many | NA | CASSPGSHTEAFF
TRBV5-8 | many | TRBD2 | CASSLMGLAGGPGTQYF
TRBV7-6 | NA | NA | CASSQAVGYEQYF
TRBV10-3 | NA | NA | CAISDRNNYGYTF
TRBV24-1 | NA | NA | CATAGPNYGQYF
TRBV7-9 | NA | TRBD1 | CASSQKTGGGIYGYTF
TRBV19 | NA | NA | CASSIQGTGKSSYNSPLHF
TRBV12-3/TRBV12-4 | many | NA | CASREQGMTEAFF
TRBV19 | NA | NA | CASSIRGGEGTGELFF
TRBV9 | NA | TRBD1 | CASSFAGQGWSYEQYF
TRBV6-6 | NA | NA | CASRGTSDASPLHF
TRBV5-4 | NA | TRBD1 | CASSGRQGVGEKLFF
TRBV20-1 | NA | NA | CSAEGQETQYF
TRBV24-1 | many | NA | CATSSGRGVNSPLHF
TRBV5-1 | many | NA | CASSFLGLISGNTIYF
TRBV6-6 | many | NA | CASRRSLMSSGNTIYF
TRBV6-1 | NA | TRBD2 | CASSLLTSGSLSYTDTQYF
TRBV7-9 | many | TRBD2 | CASSRSGSSEQYF
TRBV3-1 | many | NA | CASSRMEPQHF
TRBV7-2 | many | TRBD1 | CASSRAGGNTEAFF
TRBV25-1 | few | NA | CASLLLGEETQYF
TRBV5-1 | once | NA | CASSPGRSNGKPFF
TRBV19 | NA | TRBD1 | CATMDRVDQPQHF
TRBV20-1 | NA | TRBD1 | CSAGQGRGEAFF
TRBV7-9 | many | NA | CASSLDRGREQYF
TRBV7-9 | NA | NA | CASREGHTNSPLHF
TRBV24-1 | many | TRBD1 | CATSDLMTGGDTGELFF
TRBV7-8 | NA | TRBD2 | CASNKREGGSNEQFF
TRBV10-2 | NA | NA | CASSDSRAGTHTNYGYTF
TRBV7-2 | NA | NA | CASTLRPGTGANVLTF
TRBV15 | NA | TRBD1 | CATSSGTGGLEQYF
TRBV7-8 | NA | NA | CASSRTLRVEKLFF
TRBV2 | NA | NA | CASSVPGGANVLTF